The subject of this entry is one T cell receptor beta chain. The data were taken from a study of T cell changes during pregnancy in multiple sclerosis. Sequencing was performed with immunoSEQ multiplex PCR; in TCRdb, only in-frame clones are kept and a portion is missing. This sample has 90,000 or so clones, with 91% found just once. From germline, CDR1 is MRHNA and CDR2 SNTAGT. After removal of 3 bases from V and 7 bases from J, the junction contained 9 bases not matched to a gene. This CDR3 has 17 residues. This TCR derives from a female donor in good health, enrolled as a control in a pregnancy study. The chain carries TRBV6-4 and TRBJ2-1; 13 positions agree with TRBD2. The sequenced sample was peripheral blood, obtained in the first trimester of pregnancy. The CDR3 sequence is CASSEYPGTSGANEQFF. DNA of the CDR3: TGTGCCAGCAGTGAATACCCCGGGACTAGCGGGGCTAATGAGCAGTTCTTC.